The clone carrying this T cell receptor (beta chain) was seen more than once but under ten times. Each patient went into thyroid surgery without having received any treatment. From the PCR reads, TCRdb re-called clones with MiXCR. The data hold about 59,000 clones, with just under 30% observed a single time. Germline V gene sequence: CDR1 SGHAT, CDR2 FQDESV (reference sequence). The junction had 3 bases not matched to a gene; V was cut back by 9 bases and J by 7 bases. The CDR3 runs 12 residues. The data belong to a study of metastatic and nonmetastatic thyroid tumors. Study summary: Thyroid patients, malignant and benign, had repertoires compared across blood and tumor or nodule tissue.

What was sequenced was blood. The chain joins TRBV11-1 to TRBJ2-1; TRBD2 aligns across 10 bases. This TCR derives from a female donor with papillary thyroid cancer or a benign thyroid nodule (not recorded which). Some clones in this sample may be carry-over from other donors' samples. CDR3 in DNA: TGTGCCAGTCAGCGGGAGGGTAATGAGCAGTTCTTC. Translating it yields CASQREGNEQFF. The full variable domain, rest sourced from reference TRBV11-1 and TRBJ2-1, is EAEVAQSPRYKITEKSQAVAFWCDPISGHATLYWYRQILGQGPELLVQFQDESVVDDSQLPKDRFSAERLKGVDSTLKIQPAELGDSAMYLCASQREGNEQFFGPGTRLTVL.